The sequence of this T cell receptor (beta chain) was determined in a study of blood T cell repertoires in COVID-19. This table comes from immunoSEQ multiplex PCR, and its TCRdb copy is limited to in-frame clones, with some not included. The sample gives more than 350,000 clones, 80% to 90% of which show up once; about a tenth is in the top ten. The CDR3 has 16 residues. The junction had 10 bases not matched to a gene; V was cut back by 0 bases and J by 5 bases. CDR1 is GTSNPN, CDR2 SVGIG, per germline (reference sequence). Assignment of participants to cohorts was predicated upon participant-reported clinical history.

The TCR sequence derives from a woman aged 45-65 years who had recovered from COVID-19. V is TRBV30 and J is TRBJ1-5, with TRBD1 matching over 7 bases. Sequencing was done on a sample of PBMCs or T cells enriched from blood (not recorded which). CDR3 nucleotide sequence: TGTGCCTGGAGTGTAAGTCAGGGGGTTTTTTATCAGCCCCAGCATTTT. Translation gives CAWSVSQGVFYQPQHF.